These 11 T cell receptor beta chains came from one sample sequenced in a study of CD8+CD57+ T cells in acquired aplastic anemia. It was genomic DNA that served as the template for profiling TCR beta VDJ and CDR3. TCRdb re-called the reads with MiXCR, one entry per CDR3 protein. The table lists under 350,000 distinct CDR3 sequences, 56% of them singletons. It was patients with CD8+CD57+ cell expansion by flow cytometry who were chosen for sequencing. The sequenced sample was sorted CD4+, CD8+, or CD8+CD57+ T cells (not recorded which) from PBMCs. These receptors were collected from a human donor with aplastic anemia.

The chain couples TRBV7-3 to TRBJ2-1, with no clear D. V lost 5 bases and J lost 6, with 14 bases in between. From germline, CDR1 is SGHTA and CDR2 FQGTGA. This CDR3 contains 14 residues. The CDR3 DNA follows: TGTGCCAGCAGCCCTGAGGACGTCTCCAATGAGCAGTTCTTC. It specifies CASSPEDVSNEQFF.

This clonotype was seen once. The CDR3 DNA reads TGCGCCAGCAGCCAAGAGTCCCAGGGATACGAGCAGTACTTC. The encoded protein is CASSQESQGYEQYF. The gene calls are TRBV4-1 and TRBJ2-7; tentative D call: TRBD1 (5 bases). Germline V gives CDR1 MGHRA, CDR2 YSYEKL. CDR3 length: 14 amino acids. Deletions cut 0 bases from V and 4 bases from J, with 10 bases between.

The J gene is TRBJ1-5, the V gene TRBV19; TRBD1 agrees at 10 bases. The CDR3 totals 17 residues. Germline-derived CDR1 and CDR2 are LNHDA and SQIVND (reference sequence). Trimming cost V 4 bases and J 0 bases; bases outside gene matches: 6. CDR3 amino acids: CASSTHGTGVSNQPQHF. The CDR3 DNA reads as TGTGCCAGTAGTACGCACGGGACAGGGGTTAGCAATCAGCCCCAGCATTTT.

The J gene is TRBJ2-1, the V gene TRBV19, with 11 bases lining up with TRBD2. Trimming took 4 bases from V and 3 from J; bases not matched to a gene: 14. Germline V gene lookup returns CDR1 LNHDA and CDR2 SQIVND (reference sequence). This CDR3 is 19 amino acids long. CDR3 DNA: TGTGCCAGTAGTAAAAGGGCACTAGCGGGGGACCCGATCTACAATGAGCAGTTCTTC. The encoded protein is CASSKRALAGDPIYNEQFF.

The chain recombines TRBV20-1 with TRBJ2-7, with 12 nucleotides matching TRBD2. CDR3 length: 15 residues. Germline loops: CDR1 DFQATT, CDR2 SNEGSKA (reference sequence). Losses at the gene ends were 2 bases for V and 2 bases for J; bases not matched to a gene: 4. The CDR3 nucleotides read TGCAGTGCTAGAAGTCTAGCGGGAGGGGCCTACGAGCAGTACTTC. Amino acids: CSARSLAGGAYEQYF.

This clonotype was seen at least ten times. The chain employs TRBV6-4 and TRBJ1-1, with 10 bases fitting TRBD1. CDR3 size: 15 residues. V dropped 5 bases and J dropped 2; count of bases not matched to a gene: 5. Germline-derived CDR1 and CDR2 are MRHNA and SNTAGT. The CDR3 region is CASSQRTGGNTEAFF. The CDR3 DNA reads TGTGCCAGCAGTCAGAGGACAGGGGGTAACACTGAAGCTTTCTTT.

The chain couples TRBV7-3 to TRBJ2-3, with 16 bases fitting TRBD2. V lost 4 bases to trimming and J lost 1 base; unmatched junction nucleotides: 11. The CDR3 consists of 20 residues. The germline V gene has CDR1 SGHTA and CDR2 FQGTGA. The CDR3 reads CASSSRGTSGGARGTDTQYF. The CDR3, as DNA: TGTGCCAGCAGCTCCAGAGGGACTAGCGGGGGGGCGCGGGGCACAGATACGCAGTATTTT.

On this clonotype: A junction end diverges from the germline sequence, so it may reflect a read error. The rearrangement joins TRBV12-3 or TRBV12-4 to TRBJ2-7; 7 positions agree with TRBD1. The CDR3 covers 15 residues. CDR3 region: CASSEYGQVSYEQYF. In DNA, the CDR3 is TGTGCTAGCAGCGAATACGGACAGGTCTCCTACGAGCAGTACTTC.

The chain is built from TRBV7-9 and TRBJ2-5, with TRBD2 matching over 10 bases. With 5 bases clipped from V and 2 bases from J, the junction kept 5 bases outside the gene matches. From germline, CDR1 is SEHNR and CDR2 FQNEAQ (reference sequence). This CDR3 contains 15 residues. The CDR3 bases are TGTGCCAGCAGCGCACCGACTAGCGGGCAAGAGACCCAGTACTTC. Encoded protein: CASSAPTSGQETQYF.

The chain couples TRBV25-1 to TRBJ1-1; D not resolved. The CDR3 is 13 residues long. The ends were cut back, 7 bases at V and 1 base at J, with 10 bases in the middle. Germline-derived CDR1 and CDR2 are MGHDK and SYGVNS. The CDR3 is CASTSQTNTEAFF. Written as DNA, the CDR3 is TGTGCCAGCACCTCGCAGACGAACACTGAAGCTTTCTTT.

The chain carries TRBV24-1 and TRBJ1-5; 7 bases agree with TRBD1. CDR3 length equals 14 residues. Germline V gene sequence: CDR1 KGHDR, CDR2 SFDVKD. After removal of 9 bases from V and 3 bases from J, the junction contained 7 bases not matched to a gene. The CDR3, as DNA: TGTGCCACCGCGGGACAGAGCTTCAATCAGCCCCAGCATTTT. Its protein product is CATAGQSFNQPQHF.